This record covers a single TCR beta chain. These data come from a study of blood T cell repertoires in COVID-19. For the study at large: From T cells, B-cell-depleted T cells, or PBMCs came the material, which was cDNA or gDNA.

V lost 8 bases and J lost 0, with 14 bases in between. This CDR3 spans 14 amino acids. Germline assignment: CDR1 SGHRS and CDR2 YFSETQ. As processed by the authors: Amplification of reference gene primers was used by the study to estimate nucleated cell counts. Profiled with immunoSEQ multiplex PCR; TCRdb holds only in-frame clones, not every one. Clonal size and the V and J genes are those of that table, whereas D and trimming came from the DNA. Among roughly 180,000 clones listed, over 70% were seen once. The rearrangement uses TRBV5-1 and TRBJ1-2; D call uncertain. Sequenced: PBMCs or T cells enriched from blood (not recorded which). The receptor comes from a woman in her 40s with acute COVID-19. CDR3 protein: CASHSDGANYGYTF. DNA for the CDR3: TGCGCCAGTCATTCCGACGGAGCTAACTATGGCTACACCTTC.